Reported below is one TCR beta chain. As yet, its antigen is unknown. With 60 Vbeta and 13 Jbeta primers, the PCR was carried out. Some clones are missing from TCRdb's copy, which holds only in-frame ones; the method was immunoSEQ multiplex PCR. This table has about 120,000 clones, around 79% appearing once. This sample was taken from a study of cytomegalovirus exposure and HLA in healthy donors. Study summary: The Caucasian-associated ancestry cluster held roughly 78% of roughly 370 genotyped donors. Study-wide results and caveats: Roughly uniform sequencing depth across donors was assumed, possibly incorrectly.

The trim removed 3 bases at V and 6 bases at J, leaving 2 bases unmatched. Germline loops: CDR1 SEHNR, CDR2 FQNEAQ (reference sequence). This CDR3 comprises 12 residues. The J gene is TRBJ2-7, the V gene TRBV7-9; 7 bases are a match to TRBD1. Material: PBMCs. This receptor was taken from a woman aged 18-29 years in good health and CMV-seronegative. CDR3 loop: CASSFDRVEQYF. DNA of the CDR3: TGTGCCAGCAGCTTCGACAGGGTCGAGCAGTACTTC.